This TCR beta chain stems from a study of T cell repertoires in cytomegalovirus infection (dated by TCRdb to about 2019). Study-wide context: The peptide stimulations were aimed at well-studied HLA-B-restricted epitopes as well as recently identified HLA-C-restricted CMV epitopes, whose presentation resists viral immunomodulation. The HLA type of each donor mattered for the analysis, because public TCR beta signatures pointed to carriage of CMV infection along with the matching HLA type. Results the study describes overall, beyond this receptor: In both this cohort and an independent cohort of some 380 donors, the cumulative frequency of public TCR beta family members distinguished carriers of CMV infection plus the relevant HLA type. The ex vivo response was dominated by HLA-C-restricted CMV-specific TCR beta clonotypes, which also provided the single most frequent clonotype in two of eight donors.

The CDR1 and CDR2 encoded by the germline V gene (reference sequence) are MNHEY and SMNVEV. V loses 5 bases, J loses 2 bases, and the germline ends lie 13 bases apart. The CDR3 runs 15 amino acids, cysteine and phenylalanine included. Only CDR3 DNA remains: 45 bases, in frame from the first base. The meaning of the sample's treatment or condition label: in vitro stimulation with specific CMV peptide epitopes to enrich CMV-specific T cells. This clonotype appeared a few times. Its antigen remains unidentified. One base away there is no much larger clone; base qualities are not given. The instrument was an Illumina HiSeq 1500. In TCRdb, the public reads were trimmed at Q25 with fastp and aligned with MiXCR, with productive beta chains retained. Merged by CDR3 protein, the rows form single entries marked with the most common genes and DNA. The sample profile shows about 310,000 distinct CDR3 sequences; 20% to 25% of them were found once. Together, the top ten hold more than 10% of the sample.

This receptor chain uses TRBV27 and TRBJ2-4; the D gene is possibly TRBD1, with 6 bases matching. This TCR came from a human donor in good health (CMV status not recorded). Some clones in this sample may be carry-over from other donors' samples. The source material was cultured PBMCs, sampled from culture after CMV antigen stimulation. The DNA sequence is TGTGCCAGCAGTCCCTTGCAGGGGCCCAAAAACATTCAGTACTTC. Protein translation: CASSPLQGPKNIQYF.